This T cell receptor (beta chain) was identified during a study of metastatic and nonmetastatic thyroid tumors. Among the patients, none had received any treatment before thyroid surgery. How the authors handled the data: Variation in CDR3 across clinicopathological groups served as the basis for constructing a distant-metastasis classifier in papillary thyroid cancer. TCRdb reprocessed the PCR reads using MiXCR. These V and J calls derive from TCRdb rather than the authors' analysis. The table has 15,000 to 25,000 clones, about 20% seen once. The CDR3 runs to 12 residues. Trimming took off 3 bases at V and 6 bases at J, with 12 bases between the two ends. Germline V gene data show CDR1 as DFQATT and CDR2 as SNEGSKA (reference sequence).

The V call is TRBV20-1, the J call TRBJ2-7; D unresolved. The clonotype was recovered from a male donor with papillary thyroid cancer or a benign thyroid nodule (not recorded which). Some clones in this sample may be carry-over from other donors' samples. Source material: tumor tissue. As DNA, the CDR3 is TGCAGTGCTAGCCTAGGTTTAGGCGAGCAGTACTTC. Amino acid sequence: CSASLGLGEQYF.